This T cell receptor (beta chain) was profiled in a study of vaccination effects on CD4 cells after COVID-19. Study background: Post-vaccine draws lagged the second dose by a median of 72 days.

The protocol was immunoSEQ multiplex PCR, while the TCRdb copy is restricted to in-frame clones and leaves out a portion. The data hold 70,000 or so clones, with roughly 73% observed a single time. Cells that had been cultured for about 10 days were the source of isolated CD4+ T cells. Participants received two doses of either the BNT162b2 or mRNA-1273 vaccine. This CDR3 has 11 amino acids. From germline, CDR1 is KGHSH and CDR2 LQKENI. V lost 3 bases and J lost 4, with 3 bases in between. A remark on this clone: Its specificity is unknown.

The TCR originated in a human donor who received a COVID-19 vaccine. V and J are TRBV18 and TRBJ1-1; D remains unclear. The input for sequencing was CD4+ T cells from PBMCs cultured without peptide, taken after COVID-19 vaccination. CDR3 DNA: TGTGCCAGCTCACCCCTCACTGAAGCTTTCTTT. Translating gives CASSPLTEAFF.